This T cell receptor (beta chain) was documented in a study of metastatic and nonmetastatic thyroid tumors. About the study: Where malignant and benign thyroid patients were concerned, repertoires were compared across blood and tumor or nodule tissue.

Trimming at V came to 7 bases and at J to 8 bases, leaving 13 bases not matched to a gene. The CDR3 runs 14 residues. The entire patient cohort was treatment-naive prior to thyroid surgery. Using MiXCR, TCRdb re-called clones from the PCR reads. Among about 26,000 clones listed, roughly 25% were seen once. This clone was seen many times. The chain employs TRBV12-3 or TRBV12-4 and TRBJ1-2; 7 bases match TRBD1. This clonotype was obtained from a female donor with papillary thyroid cancer or a benign thyroid nodule (not recorded which). Some clones in this sample may be carry-over from other donors' samples. The sample comprised blood. The CDR3 DNA sequence: TGTGCCAGCACTCTCAGGGGGGGGGTGGGCGGCTACACCTTC. This codes for CASTLRGGVGGYTF.